This entry is about one TCR beta chain. This sample was taken from a study of T cell changes during pregnancy in multiple sclerosis. TCRdb's table, derived via immunoSEQ multiplex PCR, lists solely in-frame clones and lacks some. The sample carries 40,000 or so clones, 90% recorded once. The sequences come from peripheral blood, collected in the third trimester of pregnancy. The receptor was derived from a female donor in good health, enrolled as a control in a pregnancy study.

Here the CDR3 reads CASSSPGLAGTGELFF. The CDR3 region has the DNA TGTGCCAGCAGTTCCCCGGGACTAGCGGGCACCGGGGAGCTGTTTTTT. J is TRBJ2-2 and V is TRBV27; 12 bases map to TRBD2. The CDR3 contains 16 residues. Germline CDR1 reads MNHEY; CDR2 reads SMNVEV (reference sequence). V was clipped by 4 bases and J by 4 bases; unmatched bases: 4.